The 19 T cell receptor beta chains below all came from one sample that was sequenced in a study of cytomegalovirus exposure and HLA in healthy donors. Primers: 60 Vbeta forward and 13 Jbeta reverse. The method was immunoSEQ multiplex PCR; TCRdb's version includes in-frame clones alone and lacks a portion of them. Here the sample spans roughly 150,000 clones, around two thirds being singletons. Sequencing was done on a sample of PBMCs. These receptors originate from a woman aged 60-75 years in good health and CMV-seropositive.

This clone was seen more than once but under ten times. V gene TRBV7-3 combines with J gene TRBJ2-2; 9 bases are shared with TRBD1. This CDR3 has 16 residues. The germline gives CDR1 SGHTA, CDR2 FQGTGA. Trimming at V came to 4 bases and at J to 6 bases, leaving 9 bases not matched to a gene. CDR3 DNA sequence: TGTGCCAGCAGCTCAACCGGGACAGGGAGAGCCGGGGAGCTGTTTTTT. Translated, it gives CASSSTGTGRAGELFF.

About this clone: This specimen includes other DNA sequences encoding the same CDR3. This chain joins TRBV5-1 and TRBJ1-1, with TRBD1 identical over 9 bases. V was pared by 0 bases and J by 4 bases, with 4 bases of the junction left unmatched. Looked up from germline, CDR1 is SGHRS and CDR2 is YFSETQ. This CDR3 has 15 amino acids. The CDR3 DNA reads TGCGCCAGCAGCTTGGCCGGGACAGGGAGCACTGAAGCTTTCTTT. Translation gives CASSLAGTGSTEAFF.

The rearrangement uses TRBV9 and TRBJ2-3; D gene uncertain. CDR1 and CDR2 (germline): SGDLS, YYNGEE. The V gene lost 3 bases and the J gene lost 1 base, with 6 bases spanning the gap. The CDR3 loop spans 13 amino acids. CDR3: CASSALGTDTQYF. Here the CDR3 DNA reads TGTGCCAGCAGCGCCTTAGGCACAGATACGCAGTATTTT. Variable domain in full (rest from reference TRBV9 and TRBJ2-3): DSGVTQTPKHLITATGQRVTLRCSPRSGDLSVYWYQQSLDQGLQFLIQYYNGEERAKGNILERFSAQQFPDLHSELNLSSLELGDSALYFCASSALGTDTQYFGPGTRLTVL.

The chain has TRBV6-7 and TRBJ2-5; a possible D gene is TRBD1 (5 bases). TRBV6-7 qualifies as an ORF whose function is uncertain. The CDR3 has 13 residues. The V and J ends lost 7 bases and 4 bases respectively, with 13 bases between them. The DNA for the CDR3 is TGTGCCAGCATTCCCCCCCAGGGAGAGACCCAGTACTTC. Its protein product is CASIPPQGETQYF.

The J gene is TRBJ2-2, the V gene TRBV5-1; TRBD2 might be the D (6 bases). The CDR3 loop spans 15 amino acids. The V gene lost 4 bases and the J gene lost 0 bases, with 10 bases spanning the gap. The germline V gene has CDR1 SGHRS and CDR2 YFSETQ. CDR3 coding DNA: TGCGCCAGCAGCCCCCGGGGGACGAACACCGGGGAGCTGTTTTTT. Translated, it gives CASSPRGTNTGELFF.

The chain joins TRBV27 to TRBJ2-7, with 9 bases matching TRBD1. Germline values: CDR1 MNHEY, CDR2 SMNVEV (reference sequence). This CDR3 has 15 residues. The V and J ends lost 5 bases and 7 bases, in that order; junction bases with no gene match: 12. This CDR3 is CASSTPLQGAREQYF. CDR3 nucleotides: TGTGCCAGCAGTACCCCCCTACAGGGGGCGAGAGAGCAGTACTTC.

This chain joins TRBV27 and TRBJ2-3; D possibly corresponds to TRBD1 (5 bases). The CDR3 length is 15 residues. Trimming cost V 5 bases and J 1 base, with 13 bases left between them. Germline CDR1 MNHEY, CDR2 SMNVEV (reference sequence). CDR3 sequence reads: CASSPRARGTDTQYF. CDR3 nucleotides: TGTGCCAGCAGTCCCAGGGCCCGGGGCACAGATACGCAGTATTTT.

J is TRBJ1-3 and V is TRBV2; D may be TRBD1 (5 bases). Germline assignment: CDR1 SNHLY and CDR2 FYNNEI. V lost 6 bases and J 0 bases, leaving 12 bases between the germline ends. This CDR3 comprises 15 residues. CDR3 coding DNA: TGTGCCAGCAGCGACGGACACTTCTCTGGAAACACCATATATTTT. It codes for CASSDGHFSGNTIYF.

The chain carries TRBV29-1 and TRBJ1-2; D gene ambiguous. Germline loops: CDR1 SQVTM, CDR2 ANQGSEA. This CDR3 region has 11 residues. The V end was cut by 7 bases, the J end by 8 bases, with 14 bases between. CDR3 region: CSAAWIGGYTF. In nucleotides, the CDR3 is TGCAGCGCCGCCTGGATCGGGGGCTACACCTTC.

This chain connects TRBV5-1 to TRBJ1-4; the D is unclear. CDR1 SGHRS and CDR2 YFSETQ come from the germline V gene. The CDR3 spans 15 residues. V shed 0 bases and J shed 8 bases, with 14 bases lying between them. DNA for the CDR3: TGCGCCAGCAGCTTGGGACCTAGAAACAACGAAAAACTGTTTTTT. Translated: CASSLGPRNNEKLFF.

This chain links TRBV9 with TRBJ2-2; 12 nucleotides agree with TRBD1. The junction had 14 bases not matched to a gene; V was cut back by 3 bases and J by 5 bases. The length of the CDR3 is 19 residues. Germline V gene lookup returns CDR1 SGDLS and CDR2 YYNGEE. CDR3 amino acids: CASSAHGGQGAPRTGELFF. The CDR3 DNA follows: TGTGCCAGCAGCGCCCACGGGGGACAGGGGGCTCCGCGAACCGGGGAGCTGTTTTTT. The full variable domain, completed using reference TRBV9 and TRBJ2-2, is DSGVTQTPKHLITATGQRVTLRCSPRSGDLSVYWYQQSLDQGLQFLIQYYNGEERAKGNILERFSAQQFPDLHSELNLSSLELGDSALYFCASSAHGGQGAPRTGELFFGEGSRLTVL.

J is TRBJ1-1 and V is TRBV19; TRBD1 matches 11 bases. The CDR3 runs to 14 residues. CDR1 is LNHDA and CDR2 is SQIVND in the germline V gene (reference sequence). The junction had 5 bases not matched to a gene; V was cut back by 6 bases and J by 5 bases. CDR3 protein: CASRIRDRGTEAFF. CDR3 DNA: TGTGCCAGTAGAATCCGGGACAGGGGGACTGAAGCTTTCTTT.

This clone has more than one count but fewer than ten. This chain uses TRBV5-1 with TRBJ2-3; 9 bases are shared with TRBD1. The junction had 8 bases not matched to a gene; V was cut back by 4 bases and J by 2 bases. Germline values: CDR1 SGHRS, CDR2 YFSETQ. The CDR3 runs to 16 residues. CDR3 DNA sequence: TGCGCCAGCAGCCTGAAGGGACAGGGAAACACAGATACGCAGTATTTT. Protein sequence: CASSLKGQGNTDTQYF. Supplemented by reference TRBV5-1 and TRBJ2-3, the full variable domain reads KAGVTQTPRYLIKTRGQQVTLSCSPISGHRSVSWYQQTPGQGLQFLFEYFSETQRNKGNFPGRFSGRQFSNSRSEMNVSTLELGDSALYLCASSLKGQGNTDTQYFGPGTRLTVL.

The chain combines TRBV10-3 with TRBJ2-2; D is ambiguous. Germline V CDR1 and CDR2: ENHRY, SYGVKD. This CDR3 spans 15 amino acids. Trimming took 3 bases from V and 2 from J, leaving 10 bases between them. The CDR3 bases are TGTGCCATCAGTGATTGGCAGGTCAACACCGGGGAGCTGTTTTTT. It encodes CAISDWQVNTGELFF.

This clone appeared once. The chain combines TRBV11-2 with TRBJ1-1; D unclear. V dropped 2 bases and J dropped 5 bases, with 9 bases sitting between them. The CDR3 extends over 13 amino acids. Germline V gene sequence: CDR1 SGHAT, CDR2 FQNNGV. The CDR3: CASSLTRGTEAFF. The CDR3 region has the DNA TGTGCCAGCAGCTTAACCCGCGGTACTGAAGCTTTCTTT.

V usage is TRBV2 and J usage is TRBJ2-7; perhaps TRBD1 as D (8 bases). Per germline, CDR1 SNHLY and CDR2 FYNNEI. The CDR3 is made up of 15 amino acids. V lost 2 bases to trimming and J lost 5 bases, with 16 bases between them. This chain's CDR3 is CASSEFTGGGNEQYF. CDR3 DNA: TGTGCCAGCAGTGAATTTACAGGGGGGGGCAACGAGCAGTACTTC.

This sequence joins TRBV5-1 and TRBJ1-2, with 7 bases matching TRBD1. The V gene's germline CDR1 is SGHRS and CDR2 YFSETQ. The J segment lost 4 bases and the V segment lost 4 bases, leaving 7 bases of the junction unmatched. The CDR3 loop spans 14 amino acids. The CDR3 DNA is TGCGCCAGCAGCCCCCAGGGGGGATCCTATGGCTACACCTTC. Protein product: CASSPQGGSYGYTF.

Here the CDR3 reads CASSDRGYGYTF. Here the CDR3 DNA reads TGTGCCAGTTCGGACAGGGGTTATGGCTACACCTTC. V usage is TRBV5-6 and J usage is TRBJ1-2; TRBD1 aligns across 9 bases. In germline, CDR1 is SGHDT, CDR2 YYEEEE. This CDR3 comprises 12 residues. Losses at the gene ends were 8 bases for V and 5 bases for J; bases not matched to a gene: 4.

This clone was recorded a few times. V is TRBV5-1 and J is TRBJ2-2; 10 nucleotides agree with TRBD2. J lost 2 bases, V lost 4 bases, and 5 bases had no gene match. CDR3 length equals 16 residues. In germline, CDR1 is SGHRS, CDR2 YFSETQ. The CDR3 region is CASSLAGAGNTGELFF. The CDR3, as DNA: TGCGCCAGCAGCCTAGCGGGAGCGGGAAACACCGGGGAGCTGTTTTTT. Full variable domain (rest looked up from reference TRBV5-1 and TRBJ2-2): KAGVTQTPRYLIKTRGQQVTLSCSPISGHRSVSWYQQTPGQGLQFLFEYFSETQRNKGNFPGRFSGRQFSNSRSEMNVSTLELGDSALYLCASSLAGAGNTGELFFGEGSRLTVL.